One sample yielded the 15 T cell receptor beta chains listed below, sequenced in a study of T cells in narcolepsy. Repertoires were generated with immunoSEQ multiplex PCR, while TCRdb's copy carries only in-frame clones and drops some. The table lists some 15,000 clones, 65% to 90% of them singletons, with 30% to 40% in the top ten. Sequencing was carried out using memory (CD45RA-) CD4+ T cells from blood. These receptors all come from a human donor in good health.

This clone was picked up one time. This chain uses TRBV19 with TRBJ1-2, with 8 nucleotides matching TRBD1. The CDR3 spans 13 residues. Trimming at V came to 3 bases and at J to 8 bases, leaving 5 bases not matched to a gene. Per germline, CDR1 LNHDA and CDR2 SQIVND (reference sequence). CDR3 nucleotide sequence: TGTGCCAGTAGTATTGTCGGGACAGGAGGCTACACCTTC. Amino acid sequence: CASSIVGTGGYTF.

This chain links TRBV5-1 with TRBJ2-3; a weak D match, TRBD2 (6 bases). Germline lookup yields CDR1 SGHRS and CDR2 YFSETQ. CDR3 length: 14 residues. Deletions cut 4 bases from V and 0 bases from J, with 9 bases between. CDR3 nucleotide sequence: TGCGCCAGCAGCGCCGGGACTAGCACAGATACGCAGTATTTT. It is translated as CASSAGTSTDTQYF.

This chain connects TRBV11-1 to TRBJ2-5; perhaps D is TRBD1 or TRBD2 (5 bases each). CDR1 is SGHAT and CDR2 is FQDESV in the germline V gene (reference sequence). The length of the CDR3 is 13 residues. Deletions cut 0 bases from V and 6 bases from J, with 8 bases between. CDR3 region: CASSLAGVQTQYF. Here the CDR3 DNA reads TGTGCCAGCAGCTTAGCGGGGGTGCAGACCCAGTACTTC. The complete variable domain, with remaining parts taken from reference TRBV11-1 and TRBJ2-5, reads EAEVAQSPRYKITEKSQAVAFWCDPISGHATLYWYRQILGQGPELLVQFQDESVVDDSQLPKDRFSAERLKGVDSTLKIQPAELGDSAMYLCASSLAGVQTQYFGPGTRLLVL.

This sequence joins TRBV19 and TRBJ1-2, with D possibly matching TRBD1 (5 bases). V shed 5 bases and J shed 7 bases, with 11 bases lying between them. The CDR3 has 12 amino acids. Germline CDR1 reads LNHDA; CDR2 reads SQIVND (reference sequence). CDR3 in amino acids: CASSVQGGGYTF. DNA of the CDR3: TGTGCCAGTAGTGTCCAGGGTGGTGGCTACACCTTC.

This chain uses TRBV7-9 with TRBJ2-1, with D perhaps assigned TRBD1 or TRBD2 (5 bases each). Per germline, CDR1 SEHNR and CDR2 FQNEAQ (reference sequence). Trimming took 4 bases from V and 6 from J, leaving 16 bases between them. There are 15 residues in the CDR3. CDR3 DNA sequence: TGTGCCAGCAGCTCGGGGACCGCGGTACTCAATGAGCAGTTCTTC. Translating gives CASSSGTAVLNEQFF.

This clone appeared a single time. This chain links TRBV5-4 with TRBJ2-3; a weak D match, TRBD1 (5 bases). Trimming pared 0 bases from V and 5 bases from J, leaving 10 bases between. CDR3 length: 14 amino acids. Germline V CDR1 and CDR2: SGHNT, YYREEE (reference sequence). The CDR3: CASSLARAIDTQYF. CDR3 DNA: TGTGCCAGCAGCTTGGCCAGGGCTATAGATACGCAGTATTTT.

The sample holds a few counts of this clone. The J gene is TRBJ2-3, the V gene TRBV2; D possibly corresponds to TRBD2 (6 bases). The CDR3 runs 15 residues. Per germline, CDR1 SNHLY and CDR2 FYNNEI. V was clipped by 6 bases and J by 0 bases, with 13 bases between them. The chain's CDR3 is CASRGRLTSTDTQYF. The CDR3 DNA reads TGTGCCAGCAGGGGGAGGCTCACTAGCACAGATACGCAGTATTTT.

The chain carries TRBV6-1 and TRBJ2-7, with D maybe TRBD2 (5 bases). CDR3 length: 14 amino acids. Trimming stripped 7 bases from V and 0 bases from J, with 13 bases between. Germline V gene sequence: CDR1 MNHNS, CDR2 SASEGT. CDR3 nucleotide sequence: TGTGCCAGCAATAAACTAGGTTACTCCTACGAGCAGTACTTC. Encoded protein: CASNKLGYSYEQYF.

This chain uses TRBV27 with TRBJ2-7, with 9 bases matching TRBD1. V shed 2 bases and J 4 bases; nucleotides not matched to a gene: 9. From germline, CDR1 is MNHEY and CDR2 SMNVEV (reference sequence). CDR3 size: 16 residues. Here the CDR3 DNA reads TGTGCCAGCAGTTTAAACGGACAGGGGCTTGCTTACGAGCAGTACTTC. This sequence encodes CASSLNGQGLAYEQYF.

The rearrangement links TRBV12-5 to TRBJ2-1, with D uncertain. Trimming shortened V by 2 bases and J by 10 bases, and 6 bases separated the two germline ends. The CDR3 is made up of 11 amino acids. Germline CDR1 LGHNT, CDR2 FRNRAP. CDR3 amino acids: CASGLFLEQFF. CDR3 DNA: TGTGCTAGTGGTTTGTTTTTGGAGCAGTTCTTC.

In its sample, this clone was seen a few times. The V call is TRBV12-5, the J call TRBJ2-5, with 10 bases that match TRBD2. This CDR3 spans 18 amino acids. The V and J ends lost 6 bases and 3 bases, in that order; junction bases with no gene match: 16. Germline V lookup: CDR1 LGHNT, CDR2 FRNRAP. CDR3 sequence reads: CASGPTGTVGLAEETQYF. The CDR3 DNA reads TGTGCTAGTGGGCCAACAGGGACCGTCGGACTAGCGGAAGAGACCCAGTACTTC.

This clone was picked up one time. V usage is TRBV6-1 and J usage is TRBJ2-1; a weak D match, TRBD2 (5 bases). Germline CDR1 is MNHNS and CDR2 is SASEGT. Trimming cost V 4 bases and J 0 bases, with 13 bases left between them. The CDR3 totals 16 residues. In DNA, the CDR3 is TGTGCCAGCAGTGCTCTAGCTTTTAGCTCCTACAATGAGCAGTTCTTC. Protein sequence: CASSALAFSSYNEQFF.

The chain uses TRBV7-8 and TRBJ1-1, with a possible D match to TRBD1 (5 bases). The V and J ends lost 5 bases and 4 bases respectively, with 8 bases between them. CDR3 length: 12 residues. The germline gives CDR1 SGHVS, CDR2 FQNEAQ. The CDR3 nucleotides read TGTGCCAGCAGCCCCCAGGGCACTGAAGCTTTCTTT. It is translated as CASSPQGTEAFF. Drawing the rest from reference TRBV7-8 and TRBJ1-1, the complete variable domain is GAGVSQSPRYKVAKRGQDVALRCDPISGHVSLFWYQQALGQGPEFLTYFQNEAQLDKSGLPSDRFFAERPEGSVSTLKIQRTQQEDSAVYLCASSPQGTEAFFGQGTRLTVV.

The chain recombines TRBV5-8 with TRBJ2-5; D call uncertain. The J call may not be correct, given that the DNA end is closer to TRBJ2-7. The CDR3 is 14 residues long. CDR1 SGHTS and CDR2 YDEGEE come from the germline V gene. The CDR3 sequence: CASSLDSPSYEQYF. The CDR3 DNA follows: TGTGCCAGCAGCTTGGACAGCCCTTCCTACGAGCAGTACTTC.

V usage is TRBV5-1 and J usage is TRBJ2-7; TRBD2 agrees at 9 bases. This CDR3 contains 15 residues. Germline V gives CDR1 SGHRS, CDR2 YFSETQ. Trimming at V came to 4 bases and at J to 3 bases, leaving 8 bases not matched to a gene. The CDR3: CASSAAGTSFYEQYF. The CDR3 DNA is TGCGCCAGCAGCGCCGCCGGGACTAGCTTCTACGAGCAGTACTTC.